The entry below gives a single T cell receptor beta chain sequence along with its context. The count of this clone is one. Its specific antigen is unknown. Per-base quality was not reported, and no clone a single base away is much larger than it. The data stem from a study of CD4 T cells in relation to SARS-CoV-2 and coronaviruses (dated by TCRdb to 2020 to 2022). In the study overall: The full convalescent cohort of more than nine patients had a median age of roughly 35 years, ranging from roughly 20 to 75 years. The roughly twelve convalescent patients included 8 males and 4 females; two subjects were Hispanic. Using patient-derived lymphoblastoid cell lines, the shared crossreactive spike epitopes were mapped to their HLA restriction. At the level of individual TCR clonotypes, the study evaluated whether memory CD4+ T cells crossreact between the spike proteins of SARS-CoV-2 and those of common cold coronaviruses. Samples from three pre-COVID donors and the naive versus memory experiments were sequenced with the Adaptive Biotechnologies TCR-sequencing kit; other data were Illumina-based. A different, Illumina-based TCR-beta assay was used to sequence expansion assays from other donors in the study. Results and caveats for the whole study, not just this receptor: Crossreactivity analysis centred on spike protein, so crossreactivity against other viral proteins was not assessed. Memory CD4+ clonotypes crossrecognizing SARS-CoV-2 and at least one common cold coronavirus spike were found in roughly 65% of donors. Small numbers of patients and of tested TCRs limited the study. Because no donor provided both pre-pandemic and post-infection samples, tracing the source of pre-existing responses was limited. Naive versus memory sequencing indicated that memory recall responses, rather than primary responses primed during culture, are detected by the assay. Crossreactive clones showed significantly weaker SARS-CoV-2-driven expansion than monoreactive clones, consistent with antigenic imprinting.

Naive and memory CD4+ T cells were separated from cryopreserved PBMCs by CD4 enrichment followed by EasySep naive CD4+ T cell enrichment. PBMCs were isolated from leukapheresis product or whole blood by Ficoll-Paque PLUS gradient centrifugation. PBMCs were either used fresh in the expansion assay or cryopreserved at -140 degrees C. The QIAamp Micro DNA Kit was used to extract genomic DNA from the CD4+ T cells. DNA from uncultured naive and memory CD4+ T cells underwent immunoSEQ TCR-beta sequencing at deep resolution. Regarding the original processing steps: During preprocessing, nonproductive sequences were removed, as were CDR3s that did not start with C, did not end with F or W, or were shorter than 7 amino acids. Cultured and uncultured naive and memory CD4+ repertoires were searched for previously identified spike- and CEF-reactive CDR3s. After three terminal residues were trimmed from each end, CDR3 homology was quantified as pairwise Levenshtein distance using the stringdist R package. TCRdb re-hosts the immuneACCESS table, in-frame sequences only. Its copies lack some clones; in the studies checked, an unresolved V gene accounts for under half of them, and the cause for the rest is not known. The DNA was the basis for D and trimming; V, J and clone size are from that table. For this sample there are 58,000 or so clones; 92% appear just once. The biggest ten clones account for approximately 0.37% of the sample.

The V and J ends are trimmed by 0 bases and 1 base, leaving 6 bases between them. The CDR3 sequence holds 14 residues, the cysteine and phenylalanine included. The CDR3 DNA has 42 bases and is translated from base 1. From a lookup of the germline V gene (reference sequence), CDR1 and CDR2 are LNHNV and YYDKDF. This TCR derives from an adult with COVID-19. The rearranged segments are TRBV15 and TRBJ1-1, with an unclear D gene assignment. Sequenced: naive CD4+ T cells from PBMCs. This specimen's cell subset or site label, interpreted: naive CD4+ T cells isolated by negative enrichment. The CDR3 sequence is CATSRDGRNTEAFF. The nucleotides read TGTGCCACCAGCAGAGATGGCCGGAACACTGAAGCTTTCTTT.